Below, 6 T cell receptor beta chains from the same sample are listed, as sequenced in a study of blood T cell repertoires in COVID-19. Using immunoSEQ multiplex PCR, the repertoire was profiled, and TCRdb retains in-frame clones only, with some absent. The table records 99,000 or so clones, roughly 84% of them present only once. Sequenced sample: peripheral blood. All receptors come from a woman aged 60-75 years in a cohort sampled during active or convalescent COVID-19.

The chain is built from TRBV5-4 and TRBJ2-2; tentative D call: TRBD1 (5 bases). This CDR3 is 15 amino acids long. Germline V gene data show CDR1 as SGHNT and CDR2 as YYREEE (reference sequence). V was pared by 1 base and J by 0 bases, with 7 bases between. In nucleotides, the CDR3 is TGTGCCAGCAGCTTGCCAGGGACGAACACCGGGGAGCTGTTTTTT. It specifies CASSLPGTNTGELFF.

This clone came up once. The chain combines TRBV19 with TRBJ1-2, with no clear D. CDR1 LNHDA and CDR2 SQIVND come from the germline V gene (reference sequence). V lost 2 bases, J lost 8 bases, and 9 bases lay in between. CDR3 length: 12 amino acids. The CDR3 DNA follows: TGTGCCAGTAGTATATGGCAGAGGGGCTACACCTTC. Amino acids: CASSIWQRGYTF.

The chain employs TRBV27 and TRBJ1-4; D is possibly TRBD1 (5 bases). The length of the CDR3 is 16 residues. The germline gives CDR1 MNHEY, CDR2 SMNVEV (reference sequence). With 3 bases removed from V and 8 bases from J, the gap between germline ends came to 19 bases. Written as DNA, the CDR3 is TGTGCCAGCAGTTTGGTGGTTCCAGGGTCAAGGGAAAAACTGTTTTTT. This sequence encodes CASSLVVPGSREKLFF.

The rearrangement uses TRBV27 and TRBJ2-1; 11 bases line up with TRBD2. V shed 6 bases, J shed 5 bases, and the junction held 6 bases outside the gene matches. The germline V gene encodes CDR1 MNHEY and CDR2 SMNVEV (reference sequence). The CDR3 is made up of 15 amino acids. CDR3 nucleotides: TGTGCCAGCAGCCGACCGGGACTAGCGGACAATGAGCAGTTCTTC. It yields the protein CASSRPGLADNEQFF.

The chain recombines TRBV12-5 with TRBJ1-1; 12 bases are a match to TRBD1. The germline V gene encodes CDR1 LGHNT and CDR2 FRNRAP. The junction had 12 bases not matched to a gene; V was cut back by 5 bases and J by 8 bases. This CDR3 spans 16 amino acids. CDR3 sequence reads: CASGTLAGTGGLEAFF. In nucleotides, the CDR3 is TGTGCTAGTGGTACCTTAGCCGGGACAGGGGGCTTGGAAGCTTTCTTT.

J is TRBJ2-3 and V is TRBV11-2; maybe TRBD2 (6 bases). The CDR3 length is 13 residues. Germline V CDR1 and CDR2: SGHAT, FQNNGV. Trimming left V 1 base short and J 6 bases short, with 8 bases between. The CDR3 sequence: CASSLGRGDTQYF. The CDR3 DNA sequence: TGTGCCAGCAGCTTAGGGAGGGGTGATACGCAGTATTTT.